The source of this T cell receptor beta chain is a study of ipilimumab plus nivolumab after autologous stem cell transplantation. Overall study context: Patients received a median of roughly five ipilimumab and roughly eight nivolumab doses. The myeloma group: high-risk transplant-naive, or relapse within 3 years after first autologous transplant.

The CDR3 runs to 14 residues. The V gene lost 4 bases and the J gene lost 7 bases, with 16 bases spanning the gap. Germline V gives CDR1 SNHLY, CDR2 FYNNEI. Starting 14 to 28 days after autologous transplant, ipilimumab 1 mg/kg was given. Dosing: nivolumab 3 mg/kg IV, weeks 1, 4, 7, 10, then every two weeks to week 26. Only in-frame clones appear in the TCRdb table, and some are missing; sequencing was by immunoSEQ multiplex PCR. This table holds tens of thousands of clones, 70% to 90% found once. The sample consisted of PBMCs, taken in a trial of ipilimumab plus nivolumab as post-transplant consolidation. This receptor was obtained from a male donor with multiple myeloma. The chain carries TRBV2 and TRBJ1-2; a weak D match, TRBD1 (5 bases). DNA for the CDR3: TGTGCCAGCAGTGCCATCCCCTTAAGGGGTGGCTACACCTTC. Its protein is CASSAIPLRGGYTF.